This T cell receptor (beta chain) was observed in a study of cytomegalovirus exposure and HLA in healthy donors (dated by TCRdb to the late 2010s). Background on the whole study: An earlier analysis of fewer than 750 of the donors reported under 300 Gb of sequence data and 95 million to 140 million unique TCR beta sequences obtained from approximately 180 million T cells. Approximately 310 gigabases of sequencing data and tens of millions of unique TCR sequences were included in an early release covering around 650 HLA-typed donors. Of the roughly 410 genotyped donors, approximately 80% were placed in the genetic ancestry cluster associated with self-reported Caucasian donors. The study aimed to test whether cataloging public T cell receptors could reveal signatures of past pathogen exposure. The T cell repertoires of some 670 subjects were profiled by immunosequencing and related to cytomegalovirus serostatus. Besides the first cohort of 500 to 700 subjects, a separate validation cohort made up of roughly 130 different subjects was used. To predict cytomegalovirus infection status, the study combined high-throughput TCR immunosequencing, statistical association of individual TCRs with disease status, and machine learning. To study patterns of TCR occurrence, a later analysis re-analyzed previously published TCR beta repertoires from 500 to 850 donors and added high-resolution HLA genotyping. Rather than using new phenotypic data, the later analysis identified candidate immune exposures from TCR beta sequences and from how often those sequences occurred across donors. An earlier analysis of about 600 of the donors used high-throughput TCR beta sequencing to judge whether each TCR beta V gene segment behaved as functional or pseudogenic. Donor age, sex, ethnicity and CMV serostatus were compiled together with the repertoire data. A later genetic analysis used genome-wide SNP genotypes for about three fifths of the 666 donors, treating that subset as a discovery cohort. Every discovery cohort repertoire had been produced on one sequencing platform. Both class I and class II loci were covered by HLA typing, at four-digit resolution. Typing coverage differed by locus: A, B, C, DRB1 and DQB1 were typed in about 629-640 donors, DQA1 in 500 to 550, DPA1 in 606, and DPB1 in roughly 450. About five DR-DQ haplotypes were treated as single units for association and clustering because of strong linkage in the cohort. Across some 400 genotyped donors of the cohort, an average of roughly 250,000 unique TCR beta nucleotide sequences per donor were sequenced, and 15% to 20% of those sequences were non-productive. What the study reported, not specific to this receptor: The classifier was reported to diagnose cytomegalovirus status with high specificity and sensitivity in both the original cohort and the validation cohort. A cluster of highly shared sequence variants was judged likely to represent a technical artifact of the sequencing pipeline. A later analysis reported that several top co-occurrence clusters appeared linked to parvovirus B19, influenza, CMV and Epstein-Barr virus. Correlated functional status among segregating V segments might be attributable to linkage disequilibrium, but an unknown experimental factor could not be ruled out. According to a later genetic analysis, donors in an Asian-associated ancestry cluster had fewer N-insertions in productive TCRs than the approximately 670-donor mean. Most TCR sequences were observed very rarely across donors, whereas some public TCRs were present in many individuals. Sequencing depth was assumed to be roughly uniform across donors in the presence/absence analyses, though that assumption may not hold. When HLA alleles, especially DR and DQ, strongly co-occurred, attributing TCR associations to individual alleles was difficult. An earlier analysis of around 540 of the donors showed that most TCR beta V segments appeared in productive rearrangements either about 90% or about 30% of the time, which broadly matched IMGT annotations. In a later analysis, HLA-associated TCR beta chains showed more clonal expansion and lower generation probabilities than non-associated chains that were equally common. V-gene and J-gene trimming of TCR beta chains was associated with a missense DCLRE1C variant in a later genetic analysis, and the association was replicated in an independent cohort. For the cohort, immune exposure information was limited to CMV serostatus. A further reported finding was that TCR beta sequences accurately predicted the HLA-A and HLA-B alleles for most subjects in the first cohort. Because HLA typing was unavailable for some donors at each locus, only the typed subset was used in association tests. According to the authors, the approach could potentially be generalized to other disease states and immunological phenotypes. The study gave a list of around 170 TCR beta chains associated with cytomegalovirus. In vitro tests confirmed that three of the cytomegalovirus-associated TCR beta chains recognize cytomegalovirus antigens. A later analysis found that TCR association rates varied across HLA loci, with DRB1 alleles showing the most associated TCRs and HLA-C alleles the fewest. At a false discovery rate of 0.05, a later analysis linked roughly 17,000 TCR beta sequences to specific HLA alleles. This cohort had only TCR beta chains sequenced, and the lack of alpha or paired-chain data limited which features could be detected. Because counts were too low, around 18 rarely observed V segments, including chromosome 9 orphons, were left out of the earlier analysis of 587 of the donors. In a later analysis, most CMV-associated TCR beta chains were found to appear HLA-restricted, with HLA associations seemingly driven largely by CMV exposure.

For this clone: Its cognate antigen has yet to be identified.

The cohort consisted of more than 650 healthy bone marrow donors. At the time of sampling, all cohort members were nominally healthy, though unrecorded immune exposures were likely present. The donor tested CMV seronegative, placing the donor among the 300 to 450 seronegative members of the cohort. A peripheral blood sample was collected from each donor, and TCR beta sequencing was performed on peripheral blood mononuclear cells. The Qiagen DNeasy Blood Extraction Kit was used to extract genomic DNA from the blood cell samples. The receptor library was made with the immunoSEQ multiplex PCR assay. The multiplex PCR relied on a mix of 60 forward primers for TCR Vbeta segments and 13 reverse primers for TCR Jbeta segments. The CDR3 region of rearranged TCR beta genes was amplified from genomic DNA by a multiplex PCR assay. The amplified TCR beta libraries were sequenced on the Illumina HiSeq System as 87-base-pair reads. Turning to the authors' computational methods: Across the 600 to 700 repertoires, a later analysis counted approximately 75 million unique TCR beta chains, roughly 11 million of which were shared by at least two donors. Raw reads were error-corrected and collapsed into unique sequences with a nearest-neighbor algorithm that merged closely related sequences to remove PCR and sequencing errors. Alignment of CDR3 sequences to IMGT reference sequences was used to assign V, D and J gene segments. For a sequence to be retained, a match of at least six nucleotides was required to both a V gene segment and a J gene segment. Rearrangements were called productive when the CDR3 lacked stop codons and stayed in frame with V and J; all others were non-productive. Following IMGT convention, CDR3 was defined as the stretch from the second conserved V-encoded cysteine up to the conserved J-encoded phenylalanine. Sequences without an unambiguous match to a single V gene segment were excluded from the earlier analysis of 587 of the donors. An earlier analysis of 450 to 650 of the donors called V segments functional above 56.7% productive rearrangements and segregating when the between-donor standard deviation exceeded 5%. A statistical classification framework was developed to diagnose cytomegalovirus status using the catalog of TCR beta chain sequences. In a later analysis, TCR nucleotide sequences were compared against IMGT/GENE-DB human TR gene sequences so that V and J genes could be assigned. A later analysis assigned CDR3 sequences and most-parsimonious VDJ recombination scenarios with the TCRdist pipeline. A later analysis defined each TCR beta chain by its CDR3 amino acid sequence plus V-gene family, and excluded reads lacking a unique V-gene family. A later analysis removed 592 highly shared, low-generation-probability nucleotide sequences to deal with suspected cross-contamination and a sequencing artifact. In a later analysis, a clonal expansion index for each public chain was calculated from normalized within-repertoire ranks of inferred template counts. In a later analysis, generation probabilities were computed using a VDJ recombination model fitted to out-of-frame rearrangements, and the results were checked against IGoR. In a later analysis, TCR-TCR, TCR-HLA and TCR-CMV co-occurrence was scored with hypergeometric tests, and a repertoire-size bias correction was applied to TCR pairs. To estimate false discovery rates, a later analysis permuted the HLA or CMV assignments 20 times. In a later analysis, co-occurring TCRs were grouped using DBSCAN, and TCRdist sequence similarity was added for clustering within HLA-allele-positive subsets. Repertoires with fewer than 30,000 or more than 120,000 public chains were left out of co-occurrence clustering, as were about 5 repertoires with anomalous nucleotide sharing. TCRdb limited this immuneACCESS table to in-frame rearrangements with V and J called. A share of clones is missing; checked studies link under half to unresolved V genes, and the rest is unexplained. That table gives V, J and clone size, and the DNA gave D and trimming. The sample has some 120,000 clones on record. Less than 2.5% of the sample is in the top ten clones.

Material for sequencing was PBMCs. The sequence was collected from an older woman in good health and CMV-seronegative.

The sequenced DNA: TGTGCCAGCTCACCGGACGCAGGGCGGAACACTGAAGCTTTCTTT. It codes for CASSPDAGRNTEAFF. Here the chain combines TRBV18 and TRBJ1-1; TRBD1 might be the D gene, on 5 matching bases. Via the germline V gene, CDR1 is KGHSH and CDR2 LQKENI. The junction shows trimming of 3 bases on V and 1 base on J, plus 12 bases between the germline ends. The CDR3, from cysteine to phenylalanine, totals 15 residues. Only the CDR3 portion is preserved as DNA: 45 bases, with reading frame beginning at the first base.